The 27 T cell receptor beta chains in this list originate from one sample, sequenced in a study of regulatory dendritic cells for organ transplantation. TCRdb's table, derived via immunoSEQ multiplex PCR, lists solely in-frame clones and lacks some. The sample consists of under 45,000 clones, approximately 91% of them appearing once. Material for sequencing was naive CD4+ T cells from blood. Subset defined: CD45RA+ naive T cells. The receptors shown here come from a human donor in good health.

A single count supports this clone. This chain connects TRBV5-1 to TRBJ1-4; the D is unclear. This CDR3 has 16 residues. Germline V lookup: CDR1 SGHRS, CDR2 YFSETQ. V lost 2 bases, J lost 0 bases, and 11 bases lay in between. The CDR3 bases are TGCGCCAGCAGCTTCGGCCCAGTTGCAACTAATGAAAAACTGTTTTTT. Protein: CASSFGPVATNEKLFF.

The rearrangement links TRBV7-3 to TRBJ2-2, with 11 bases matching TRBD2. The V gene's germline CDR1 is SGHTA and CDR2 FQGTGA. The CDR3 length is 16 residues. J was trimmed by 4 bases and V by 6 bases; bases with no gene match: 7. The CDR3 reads CASRLAGASSTGELFF. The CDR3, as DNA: TGTGCCAGCAGACTAGCGGGAGCCTCGAGCACCGGGGAGCTGTTTTTT.

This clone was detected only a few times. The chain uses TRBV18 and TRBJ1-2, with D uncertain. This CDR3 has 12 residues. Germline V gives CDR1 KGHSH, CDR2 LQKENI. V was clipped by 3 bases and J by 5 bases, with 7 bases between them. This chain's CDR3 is CASSPAGYGYTF. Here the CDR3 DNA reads TGTGCCAGCTCACCGGCCGGATATGGCTACACCTTC.

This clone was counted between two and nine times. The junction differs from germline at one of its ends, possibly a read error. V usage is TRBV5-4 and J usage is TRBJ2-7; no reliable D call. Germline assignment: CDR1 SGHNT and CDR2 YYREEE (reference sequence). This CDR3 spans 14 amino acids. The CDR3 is CASSLAASSSEQYF. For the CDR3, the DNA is TGTGCCAGCAGCTTGGCTGCTAGTTCCTCCGAGCAGTACTTC.

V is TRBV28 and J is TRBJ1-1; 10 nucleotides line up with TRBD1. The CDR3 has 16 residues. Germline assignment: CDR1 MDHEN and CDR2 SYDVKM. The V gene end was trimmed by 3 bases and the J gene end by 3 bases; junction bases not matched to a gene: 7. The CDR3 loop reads CASSFRRTGGDTEAFF. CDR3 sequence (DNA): TGTGCCAGCAGTTTCCGCCGGACAGGGGGTGACACTGAAGCTTTCTTT.

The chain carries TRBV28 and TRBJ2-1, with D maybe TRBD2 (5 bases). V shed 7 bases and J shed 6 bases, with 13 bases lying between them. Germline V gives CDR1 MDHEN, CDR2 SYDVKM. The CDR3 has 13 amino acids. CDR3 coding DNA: TGTGCCAGCAACCCGGCCACTAGCAATGAGCAGTTCTTC. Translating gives CASNPATSNEQFF.

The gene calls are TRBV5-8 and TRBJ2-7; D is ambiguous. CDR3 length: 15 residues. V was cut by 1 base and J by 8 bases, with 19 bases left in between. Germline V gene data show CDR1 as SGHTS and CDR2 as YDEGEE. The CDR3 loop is CASSLKRGVKLQQYF. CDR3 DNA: TGTGCCAGCAGCTTGAAGCGTGGGGTAAAATTGCAGCAGTACTTC.

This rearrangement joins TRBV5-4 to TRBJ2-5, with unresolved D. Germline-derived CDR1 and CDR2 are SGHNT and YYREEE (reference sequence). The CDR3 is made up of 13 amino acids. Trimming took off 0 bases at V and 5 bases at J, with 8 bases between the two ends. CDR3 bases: TGTGCCAGCAGCTTGGGAGGCAGGGAGACCCAGTACTTC. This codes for CASSLGGRETQYF.

This chain's CDR3 is CASSSGTEETQYF. CDR3 DNA sequence: TGTGCCAGCTCATCCGGGACAGAAGAGACCCAGTACTTC. V usage is TRBV18 and J usage is TRBJ2-5; 7 bases are shared with TRBD1. Germline assignment: CDR1 KGHSH and CDR2 LQKENI. The CDR3 is made up of 13 amino acids. Germline trimming cut 5 bases from V and 3 bases from J; bases unmatched to any gene: 3. The full variable domain, completed using reference TRBV18 and TRBJ2-5, is NAGVMQNPRHLVRRRGQEARLRCSPMKGHSHVYWYRQLPEEGLKFMVYLQKENIIDESGMPKERFSAEFPKEGPSILRIQQVVRGDSAAYFCASSSGTEETQYFGPGTRLLVL.

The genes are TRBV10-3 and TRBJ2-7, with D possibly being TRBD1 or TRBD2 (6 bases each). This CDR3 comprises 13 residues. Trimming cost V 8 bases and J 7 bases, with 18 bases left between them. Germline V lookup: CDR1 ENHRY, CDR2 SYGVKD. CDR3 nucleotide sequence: TGTGCCATCTCACGTGGGGGGCTCGGGGAGCAGTACTTC. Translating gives CAISRGGLGEQYF.

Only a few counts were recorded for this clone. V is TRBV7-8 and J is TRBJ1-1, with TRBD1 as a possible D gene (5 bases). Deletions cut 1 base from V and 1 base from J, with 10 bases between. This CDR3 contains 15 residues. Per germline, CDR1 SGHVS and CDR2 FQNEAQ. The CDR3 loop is CASSLEGARNTEAFF. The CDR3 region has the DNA TGTGCCAGCAGCTTAGAAGGGGCCAGGAACACTGAAGCTTTCTTT. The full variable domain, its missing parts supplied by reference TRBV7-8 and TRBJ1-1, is GAGVSQSPRYKVAKRGQDVALRCDPISGHVSLFWYQQALGQGPEFLTYFQNEAQLDKSGLPSDRFFAERPEGSVSTLKIQRTQQEDSAVYLCASSLEGARNTEAFFGQGTRLTVV.

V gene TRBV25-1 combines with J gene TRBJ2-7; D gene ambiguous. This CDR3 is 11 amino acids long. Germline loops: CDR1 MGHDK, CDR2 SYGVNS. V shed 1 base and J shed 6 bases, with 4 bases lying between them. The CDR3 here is CASSEWGEQYF. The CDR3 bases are TGTGCCAGCAGTGAATGGGGCGAGCAGTACTTC.

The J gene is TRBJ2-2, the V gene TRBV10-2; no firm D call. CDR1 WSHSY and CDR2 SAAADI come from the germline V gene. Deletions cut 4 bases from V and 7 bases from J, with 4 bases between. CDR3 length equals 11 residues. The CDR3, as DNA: TGCGCCAGCAGTGGCGGCGGGGAGCTGTTTTTT. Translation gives CASSGGGELFF.

The CDR3 loop is CASSTPAAGNQPQHF. CDR3 nucleotides: TGTGCCAGCAGTACACCCGCAGCCGGCAATCAGCCCCAGCATTTT. The chain recombines TRBV28 with TRBJ1-5; D ambiguous. Deletions cut 5 bases from V and 2 bases from J, with 13 bases between. CDR3 size: 15 residues. Germline V CDR1 and CDR2: MDHEN, SYDVKM.

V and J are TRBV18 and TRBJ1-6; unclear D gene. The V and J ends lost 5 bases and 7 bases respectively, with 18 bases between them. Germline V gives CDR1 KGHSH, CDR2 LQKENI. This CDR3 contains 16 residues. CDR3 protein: CASSVSTPAANSPLHF. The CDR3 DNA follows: TGTGCCAGCTCAGTCTCGACCCCTGCAGCCAATTCACCCCTCCACTTT.

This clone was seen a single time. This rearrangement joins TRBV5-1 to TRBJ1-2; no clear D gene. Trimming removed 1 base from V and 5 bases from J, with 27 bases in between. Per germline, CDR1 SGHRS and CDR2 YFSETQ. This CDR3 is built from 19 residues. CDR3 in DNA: TGCGCCAGCAGCTTGATCCCGAACCTCCGGGGATCGGCGGATTATGGCTACACCTTC. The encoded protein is CASSLIPNLRGSADYGYTF.

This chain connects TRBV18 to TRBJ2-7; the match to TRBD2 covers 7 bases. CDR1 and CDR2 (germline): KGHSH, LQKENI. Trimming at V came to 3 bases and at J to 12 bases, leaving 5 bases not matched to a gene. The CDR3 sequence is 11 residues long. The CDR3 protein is CASSPGGYVYF. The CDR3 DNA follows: TGTGCCAGCTCACCCGGGGGGTATGTGTACTTC.

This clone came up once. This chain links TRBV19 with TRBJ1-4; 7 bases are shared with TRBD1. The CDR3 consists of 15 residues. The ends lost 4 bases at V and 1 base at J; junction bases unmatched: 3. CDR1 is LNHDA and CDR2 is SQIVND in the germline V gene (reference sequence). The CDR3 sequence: CASSTGQITNEKLFF. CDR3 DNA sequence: TGTGCCAGTAGTACGGGACAGATAACTAATGAAAAACTGTTTTTT. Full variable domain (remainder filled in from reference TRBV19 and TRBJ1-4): DGGITQSPKYLFRKEGQNVTLSCEQNLNHDAMYWYRQDPGQGLRLIYYSQIVNDFQKGDIAEGYSVSREKKESFPLTVTSAQKNPTAFYLCASSTGQITNEKLFFGSGTQLSVL.

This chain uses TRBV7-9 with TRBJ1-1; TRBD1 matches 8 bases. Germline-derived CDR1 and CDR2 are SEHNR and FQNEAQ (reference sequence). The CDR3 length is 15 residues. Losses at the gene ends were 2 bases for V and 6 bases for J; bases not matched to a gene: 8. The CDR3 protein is CASSLNRGGVAEAFF. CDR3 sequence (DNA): TGTGCCAGCAGCTTAAACAGGGGGGGTGTAGCTGAAGCTTTCTTT.

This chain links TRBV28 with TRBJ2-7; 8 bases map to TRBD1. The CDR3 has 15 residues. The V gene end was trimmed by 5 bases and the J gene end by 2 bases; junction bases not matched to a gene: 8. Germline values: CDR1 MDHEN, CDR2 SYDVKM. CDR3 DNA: TGTGCCAGCAGTCCCCACGGGACAGGTCCCTACGAGCAGTACTTC. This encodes CASSPHGTGPYEQYF.

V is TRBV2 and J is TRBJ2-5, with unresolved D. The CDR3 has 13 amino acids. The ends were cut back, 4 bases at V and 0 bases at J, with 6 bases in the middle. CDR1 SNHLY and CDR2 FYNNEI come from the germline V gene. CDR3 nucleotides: TGTGCCAGCAGTGTTACAGACCAAGAGACCCAGTACTTC. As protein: CASSVTDQETQYF.

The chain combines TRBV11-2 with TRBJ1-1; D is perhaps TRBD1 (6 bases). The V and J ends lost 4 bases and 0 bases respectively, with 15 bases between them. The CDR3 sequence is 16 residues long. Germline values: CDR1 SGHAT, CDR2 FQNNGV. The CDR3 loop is CASSSQGIIMNTEAFF. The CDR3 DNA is TGTGCCAGCAGCTCGCAGGGGATCATCATGAACACTGAAGCTTTCTTT.

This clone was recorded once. The CDR3: CASSQELAGVGKTQYF. CDR3 bases: TGTGCCAGCAGCCAAGAACTAGCGGGAGTGGGAAAGACCCAGTACTTC. The chain recombines TRBV4-2 with TRBJ2-5; 11 positions match TRBD2. CDR1 and CDR2 (germline): LGHNA, YNFKEQ. V shed 0 bases and J 6 bases; nucleotides not matched to a gene: 6. This CDR3 has 16 amino acids.

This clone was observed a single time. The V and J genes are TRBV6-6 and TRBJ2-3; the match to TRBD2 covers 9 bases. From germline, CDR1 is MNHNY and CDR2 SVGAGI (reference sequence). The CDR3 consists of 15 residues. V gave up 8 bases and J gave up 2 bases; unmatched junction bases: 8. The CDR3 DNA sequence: TGTGCCAGCGATCCACAGCGGGGGGCCACAGATACGCAGTATTTT. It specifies CASDPQRGATDTQYF.

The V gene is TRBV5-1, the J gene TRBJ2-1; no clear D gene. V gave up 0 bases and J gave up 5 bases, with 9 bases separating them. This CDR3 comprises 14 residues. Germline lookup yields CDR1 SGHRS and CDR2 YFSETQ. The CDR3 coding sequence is TGCGCCAGCAGCTTGGGGGCCGCCCACAATGAGCAGTTCTTC. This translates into CASSLGAAHNEQFF.

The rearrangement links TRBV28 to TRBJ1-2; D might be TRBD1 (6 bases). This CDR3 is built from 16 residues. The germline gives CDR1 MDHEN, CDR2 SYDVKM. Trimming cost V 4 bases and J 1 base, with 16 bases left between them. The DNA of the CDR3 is TGTGCCAGCAGTTCCCAAGGGGGAGGGGTTAACTATGGCTACACCTTC. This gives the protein CASSSQGGGVNYGYTF.

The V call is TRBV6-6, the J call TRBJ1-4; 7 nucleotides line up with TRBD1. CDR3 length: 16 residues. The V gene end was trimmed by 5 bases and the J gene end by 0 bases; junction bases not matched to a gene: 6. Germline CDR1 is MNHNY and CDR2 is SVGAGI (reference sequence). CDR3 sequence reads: CASSRTGRATNEKLFF. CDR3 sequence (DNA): TGTGCCAGCAGTCGGACAGGCCGTGCAACTAATGAAAAACTGTTTTTT.